This T cell receptor beta chain was identified during a study of blood T cell repertoires in COVID-19. Study at large: Sites in the United States, Italy and Spain provided acute and convalescent COVID-19 samples. In each case, the material was cDNA or gDNA derived from T cells, B-cell-depleted T cells, or PBMCs.

In the study's own analysis: For nucleated cells, counts were estimated from reference gene primer amplification. TCRdb's copy holds only in-frame clones and misses some; the assay was immunoSEQ multiplex PCR. Clonal size and the V and J genes are those of that table, whereas D and trimming came from the DNA. Of some 48,000 clones in the sample, roughly nine tenths are singletons; the top ten hold 4.5% to 5.5%. This receptor was taken from a man between 65 and 85 years old with acute or convalescent COVID-19. The sample taken for sequencing was peripheral blood.

CDR3 sequence: CASSSVTGNEAYEQYF. DNA for the CDR3: TGTGCCAGCAGCTCGGTCACAGGGAACGAAGCCTACGAGCAGTACTTC. V is TRBV6-2 or TRBV6-3 and J is TRBJ2-7; tentatively, D is TRBD1 (6 bases). V shed 6 bases and J shed 2 bases, with 20 bases lying between them. In germline, CDR1 is MNHEY, CDR2 SVGEGT. The CDR3 loop spans 16 amino acids.